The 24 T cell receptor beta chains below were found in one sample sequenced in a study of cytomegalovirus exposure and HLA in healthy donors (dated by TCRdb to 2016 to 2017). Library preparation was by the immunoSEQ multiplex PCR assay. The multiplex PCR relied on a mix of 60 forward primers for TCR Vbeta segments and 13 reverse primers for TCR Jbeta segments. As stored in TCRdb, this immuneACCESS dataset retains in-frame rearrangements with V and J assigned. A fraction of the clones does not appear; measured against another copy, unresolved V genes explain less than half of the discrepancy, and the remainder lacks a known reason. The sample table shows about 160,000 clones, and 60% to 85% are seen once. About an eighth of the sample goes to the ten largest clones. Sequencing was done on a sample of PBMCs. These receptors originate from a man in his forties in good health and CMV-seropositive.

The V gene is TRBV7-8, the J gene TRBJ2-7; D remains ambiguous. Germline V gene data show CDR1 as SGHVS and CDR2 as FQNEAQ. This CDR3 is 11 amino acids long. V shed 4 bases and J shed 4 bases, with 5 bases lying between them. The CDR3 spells CASSSIYEQYF. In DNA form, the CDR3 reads TGTGCCAGCAGCTCTATATACGAGCAGTACTTC.

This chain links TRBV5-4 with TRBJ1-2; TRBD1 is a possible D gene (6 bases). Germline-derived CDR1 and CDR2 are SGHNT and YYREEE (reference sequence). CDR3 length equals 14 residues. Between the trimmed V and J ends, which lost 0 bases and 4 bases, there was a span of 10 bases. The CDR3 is CASSLGGQLYGYTF. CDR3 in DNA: TGTGCCAGCAGCTTGGGGGGGCAACTCTATGGCTACACCTTC.

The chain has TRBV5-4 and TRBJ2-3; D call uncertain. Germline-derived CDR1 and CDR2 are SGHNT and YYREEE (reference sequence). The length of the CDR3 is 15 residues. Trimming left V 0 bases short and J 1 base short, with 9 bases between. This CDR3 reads CASSLVGTGTDTQYF. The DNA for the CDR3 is TGTGCCAGCAGCTTGGTGGGCACGGGCACAGATACGCAGTATTTT.

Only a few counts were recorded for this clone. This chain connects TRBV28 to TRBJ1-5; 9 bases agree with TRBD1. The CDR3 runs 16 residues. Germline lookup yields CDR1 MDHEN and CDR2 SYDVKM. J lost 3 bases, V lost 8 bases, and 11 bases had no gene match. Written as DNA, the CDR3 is TGTGCCAGCGACGTCGGGGACAGGGCTTTCAATCAGCCCCAGCATTTT. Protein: CASDVGDRAFNQPQHF.

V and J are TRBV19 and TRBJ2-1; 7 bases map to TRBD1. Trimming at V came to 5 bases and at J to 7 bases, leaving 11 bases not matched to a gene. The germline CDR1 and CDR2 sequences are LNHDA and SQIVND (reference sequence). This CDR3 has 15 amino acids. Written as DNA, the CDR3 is TGTGCCAGTAGTCCCGGGGACAGTGAGAGTAATGAGCAGTTCTTC. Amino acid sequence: CASSPGDSESNEQFF.

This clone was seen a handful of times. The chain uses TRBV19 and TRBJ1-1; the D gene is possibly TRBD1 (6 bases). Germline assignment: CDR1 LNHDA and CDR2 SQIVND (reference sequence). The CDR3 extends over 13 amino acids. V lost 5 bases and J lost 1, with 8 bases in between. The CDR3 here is CASSLQGNTEAFF. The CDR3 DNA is TGTGCCAGTAGTCTACAGGGGAACACTGAAGCTTTCTTT.

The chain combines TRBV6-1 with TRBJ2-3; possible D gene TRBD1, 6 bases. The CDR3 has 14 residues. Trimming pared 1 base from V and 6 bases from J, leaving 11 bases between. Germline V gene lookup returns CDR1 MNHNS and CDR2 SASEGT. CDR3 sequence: CASSEGTARDTQYF. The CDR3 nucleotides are TGTGCCAGCAGTGAAGGGACAGCTCGGGATACGCAGTATTTT.

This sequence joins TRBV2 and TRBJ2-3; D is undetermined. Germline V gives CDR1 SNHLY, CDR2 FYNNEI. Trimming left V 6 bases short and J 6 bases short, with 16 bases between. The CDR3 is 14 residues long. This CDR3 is CASSAPSRTDTQYF. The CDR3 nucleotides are TGTGCCAGCAGCGCCCCGAGCCGTACGGATACGCAGTATTTT.

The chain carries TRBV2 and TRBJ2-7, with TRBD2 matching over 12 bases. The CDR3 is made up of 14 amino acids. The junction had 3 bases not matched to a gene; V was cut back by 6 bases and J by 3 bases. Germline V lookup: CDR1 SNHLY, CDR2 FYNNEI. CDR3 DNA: TGTGCCAGCAGACCGACTAGCGGGGGCTACGAGCAGTACTTC. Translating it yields CASRPTSGGYEQYF.

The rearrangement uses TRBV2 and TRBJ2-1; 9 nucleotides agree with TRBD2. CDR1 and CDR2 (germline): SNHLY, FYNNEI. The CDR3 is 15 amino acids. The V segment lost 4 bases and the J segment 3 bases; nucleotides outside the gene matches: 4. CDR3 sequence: CASSVQAGGYNEQFF. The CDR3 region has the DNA TGTGCCAGCAGTGTGCAAGCGGGAGGCTACAATGAGCAGTTCTTC.

CDR3 protein: CASSLFGGISEAFF. In DNA, the CDR3 is TGTGCCAGCAGCTTATTTGGGGGCATATCTGAAGCTTTCTTT. The chain recombines TRBV7-9 with TRBJ1-1; possibly TRBD1 for D (6 bases). Between the trimmed V and J ends, which lost 2 bases and 6 bases, there was a span of 13 bases. Per the germline V gene, CDR1 is SEHNR and CDR2 is FQNEAQ (reference sequence). The CDR3 is made up of 14 amino acids.

The CDR3 DNA is TGTGCTAGTGGTTTGGGACTCGATATAGAGAGGACAGATACGCAGTATTTT. As protein: CASGLGLDIERTDTQYF. This chain uses TRBV12-5 with TRBJ2-3; D gene uncertain. The CDR3 contains 17 residues. Per the germline V gene, CDR1 is LGHNT and CDR2 is FRNRAP. V was trimmed by 1 base and J by 3 bases, leaving 17 bases between them.

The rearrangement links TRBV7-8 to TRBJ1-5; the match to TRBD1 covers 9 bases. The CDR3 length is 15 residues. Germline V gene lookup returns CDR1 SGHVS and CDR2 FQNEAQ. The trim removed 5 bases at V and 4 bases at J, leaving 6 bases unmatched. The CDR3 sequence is CASSPGQGRNQPQHF. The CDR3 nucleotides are TGTGCCAGCAGCCCTGGACAGGGGAGGAATCAGCCCCAGCATTTT.

The CDR3 DNA is TGTGCCAGCAGCTTGTTGGGACACGGTGCCTACGAGCAGTACTTC. It yields the protein CASSLLGHGAYEQYF. The V call is TRBV5-8, the J call TRBJ2-7, with D perhaps TRBD1 (6 bases). V was trimmed by 1 base and J by 2 bases, leaving 13 bases between them. Germline CDR1 SGHTS, CDR2 YDEGEE. The CDR3 is 15 amino acids.

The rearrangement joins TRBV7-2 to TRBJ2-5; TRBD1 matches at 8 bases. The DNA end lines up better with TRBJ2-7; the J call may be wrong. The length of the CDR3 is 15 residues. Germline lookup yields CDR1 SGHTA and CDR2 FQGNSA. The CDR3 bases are TGTGCCAGCAGCTCGGGACAGGCGACAACCTACGAGCAGTACTTC. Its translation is CASSSGQATTYEQYF.

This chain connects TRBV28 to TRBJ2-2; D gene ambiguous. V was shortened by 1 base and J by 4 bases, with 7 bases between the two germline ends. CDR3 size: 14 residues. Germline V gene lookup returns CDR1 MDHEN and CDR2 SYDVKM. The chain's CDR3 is CASSLYAGTGELFF. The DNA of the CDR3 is TGTGCCAGCAGTTTATATGCAGGCACCGGGGAGCTGTTTTTT.

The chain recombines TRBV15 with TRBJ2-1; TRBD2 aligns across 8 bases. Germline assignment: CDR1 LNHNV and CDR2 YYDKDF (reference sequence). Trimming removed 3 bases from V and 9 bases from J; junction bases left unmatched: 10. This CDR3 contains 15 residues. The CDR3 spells CATSSPGLGDVEQFF. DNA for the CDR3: TGTGCCACCAGCAGCCCGGGACTAGGTGACGTTGAGCAGTTCTTC.

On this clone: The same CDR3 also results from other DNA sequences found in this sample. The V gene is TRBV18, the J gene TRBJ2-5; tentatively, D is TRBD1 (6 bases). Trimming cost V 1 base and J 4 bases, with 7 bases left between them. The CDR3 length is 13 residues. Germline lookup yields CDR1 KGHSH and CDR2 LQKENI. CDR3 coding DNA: TGTGCCAGCTCACCACTAGGGGGAGAGACCCAGTACTTC. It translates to CASSPLGGETQYF.

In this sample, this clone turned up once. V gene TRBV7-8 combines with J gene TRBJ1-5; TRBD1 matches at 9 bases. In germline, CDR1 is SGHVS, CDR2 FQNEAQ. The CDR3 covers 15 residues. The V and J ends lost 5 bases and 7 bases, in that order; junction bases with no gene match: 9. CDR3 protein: CASSLSGTGIQPQHF. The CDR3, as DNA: TGTGCCAGCAGCCTATCCGGGACAGGGATACAGCCCCAGCATTTT.

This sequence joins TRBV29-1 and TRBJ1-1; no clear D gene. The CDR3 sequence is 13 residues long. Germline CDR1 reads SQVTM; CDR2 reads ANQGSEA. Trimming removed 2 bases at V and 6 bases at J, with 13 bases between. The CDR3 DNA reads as TGCAGCGTTGAACCGGGGTGGAGGTCTGAAGCTTTCTTT. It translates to CSVEPGWRSEAFF.

In DNA, the CDR3 is TGTGCCAGCAGTCCGACTAGCGGGAGACCGGGGGAGCAGTACTTC. It translates to CASSPTSGRPGEQYF. The V and J genes are TRBV5-6 and TRBJ2-7, with TRBD2 matching 12 bases. With V trimmed by 5 bases and J by 7 bases, 10 bases remained unmatched. Germline V gene sequence: CDR1 SGHDT, CDR2 YYEEEE. The CDR3 totals 15 residues.

This CDR3 reads CAAGGRPNTGELFF. The DNA for the CDR3 is TGTGCCGCTGGAGGGAGGCCGAACACCGGGGAGCTGTTTTTT. V is TRBV19 and J is TRBJ2-2; D is perhaps TRBD2 (6 bases). Germline V gene lookup returns CDR1 LNHDA and CDR2 SQIVND (reference sequence). Trimming stripped 11 bases from V and 0 bases from J, with 13 bases between. CDR3 length: 14 residues.

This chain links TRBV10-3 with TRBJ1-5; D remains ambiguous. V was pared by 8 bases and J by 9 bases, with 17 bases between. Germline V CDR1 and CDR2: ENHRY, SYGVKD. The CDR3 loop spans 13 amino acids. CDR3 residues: CAIGDLRGGPQHF. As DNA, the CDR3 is TGTGCCATCGGCGACCTTCGGGGTGGGCCCCAGCATTTT.

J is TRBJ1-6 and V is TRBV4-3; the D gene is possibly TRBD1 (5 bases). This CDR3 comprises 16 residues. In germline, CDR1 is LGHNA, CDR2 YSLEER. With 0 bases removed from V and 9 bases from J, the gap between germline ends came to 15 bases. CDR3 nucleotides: TGCGCCAGCAGCCAAGATGACGACAGACGAAGTTCACCCCTCCACTTT. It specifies CASSQDDDRRSSPLHF.